This T cell receptor beta chain appears in the sequencing data of a study of blood T cell repertoires in COVID-19. Original handling: Amplifying reference gene primers gave estimates of nucleated cell counts. TCRdb's copy holds only in-frame clones and misses some; the assay was immunoSEQ multiplex PCR. V, J and clone size are those of that table, while D and trimming were read from the DNA. This sample has around 76,000 clones, with 65% to 90% found just once. Seattle participants joined during active infection and were tracked over time. The V and J ends lost 4 bases and 0 bases respectively, with 15 bases between them. This CDR3 region has 16 residues. The germline V gene has CDR1 MNHEY and CDR2 SVGAGI.

The rearrangement uses TRBV6-5 and TRBJ1-2; D gene ambiguous. This TCR was sampled from a man aged 30 to 45 with COVID-19, enrolled during active disease. Input material: peripheral blood. The CDR3 region is CASSSPGRRANYGYTF. The DNA for the CDR3 is TGTGCCAGCAGTTCCCCAGGCAGGCGAGCTAACTATGGCTACACCTTC.